This T cell receptor (beta chain) was profiled in a study of blood T cells in healthy people across ages. The J segment lost 7 bases and the V segment lost 2 bases, leaving 8 bases of the junction unmatched. The length of the CDR3 is 14 residues. Germline V gene sequence: CDR1 MNHEY, CDR2 SMNVEV (reference sequence). Many counts were recorded for this clonotype. This may be a read error: a much more frequent sequence differs by one nucleotide. In each sample, at least 7 million PBMCs were isolated. Combining a sample-barcoded 5' primer with a J-beta primer mix, a second PCR ran for about 7 to 11 cycles. From the 5' RACE reads, TCRdb called clonotypes with MiXCR, one entry per CDR3 protein. The table lists about 900,000 distinct CDR3 sequences, about 48% of them singletons, with about an eighth in the top ten.

The chain is built from TRBV27 and TRBJ2-7, with 7 nucleotides matching TRBD1. Sequenced sample: blood. The TCR originated in a young man in good health. The CDR3 here is CASSLVTGDGEQYF. The CDR3 DNA reads as TGTGCCAGCAGTTTAGTTACAGGGGATGGGGAGCAGTACTTC.